This TCR beta chain was sequenced for a study of T-cell memory formation after mild COVID-19. Turning to the study itself: TCR clusters were mostly confined to one donor each.

The germline CDR1 and CDR2 sequences are SGHAT and FQNNGV. V shed 5 bases, J shed 15 bases, and the junction held 18 bases outside the gene matches. This CDR3 contains 15 residues. Study outcomes and limitations: Clones which contracted sat mainly in CM and EM if CD4+, and in EMRA if CD8+.

The 5'RACE method, run with constant-segment primers, produced TCR alpha and TCR beta cDNA libraries (carrying sample barcodes and UMIs). TCRdb re-called the 5' RACE reads with MiXCR, one entry per CDR3 protein. Among 280,000 or so distinct CDR3 sequences listed, roughly 17% were seen once. This clonotype was detected many times. As yet, its antigen is unknown. The sequence came from a man in his late teens or twenties who had mild COVID-19 (a few samples of this study predate the infection). Cell type and time point are not known. The rearrangement links TRBV11-2 to TRBJ2-1; 8 nucleotides line up with TRBD2. Input material: PBMCs or a T cell subset sorted from them (not recorded which). In nucleotides, the CDR3 is TGTGCCAGCAGCCACAGCGGGGGCCCCGTCCGGGGAGGGTTCTTC. Encoded protein: CASSHSGGPVRGGFF.